Each of the 27 T cell receptor beta chains below was sequenced from the same sample in a study of shared clonotypes between healthy human individuals. Data came from immunoSEQ multiplex PCR; TCRdb stores just in-frame clones and leaves some out. The profile covers 450,000 to 500,000 clones, with 70% to 85% appearing a single time and over 9.5% taken by the ten largest. Sequenced sample: PBMCs. These TCRs come from a woman between 35 and 50 years old in good health. Some clones in this sample may be carry-over from other donors' samples.

The chain is built from TRBV7-2 and TRBJ2-3, with a possible D match to TRBD1 (5 bases). The V gene's germline CDR1 is SGHTA and CDR2 FQGNSA. There are 18 residues in the CDR3. Trimming shortened V by 5 bases and J by 0 bases, and 21 bases separated the two germline ends. CDR3 protein: CASSLGSRVGLSTDTQYF. The CDR3 DNA reads as TGTGCCAGCAGCCTAGGTTCCAGGGTCGGGTTAAGCACAGATACGCAGTATTTT.

V and J are TRBV11-3 and TRBJ2-1, with 8 bases aligning to TRBD2. The CDR3 runs 17 residues. From germline, CDR1 is SGHNT and CDR2 YENEEA. The V segment lost 1 base and the J segment 7 bases; nucleotides outside the gene matches: 12. CDR3 protein: CASSLVAGGGLDNEQFF. Here the CDR3 DNA reads TGTGCCAGCAGCTTAGTGGCGGGAGGTGGGCTCGATAATGAGCAGTTCTTC.

The rearrangement joins TRBV5-6 to TRBJ2-1; tentative D call: TRBD2 (6 bases). Germline V gives CDR1 SGHDT, CDR2 YYEEEE. V was trimmed by 0 bases and J by 3 bases, leaving 16 bases between them. This CDR3 has 17 amino acids. CDR3 in amino acids: CASSLGAGGLNYNEQFF. As DNA, the CDR3 is TGTGCCAGCAGCTTGGGAGCCGGGGGACTCAACTACAATGAGCAGTTCTTC.

This clone was detected a few times. This sequence joins TRBV14 and TRBJ1-1, with no clear D. The V and J ends lost 0 bases and 1 base respectively, with 15 bases between them. The CDR3 covers 17 residues. Germline CDR1 is SGHDN and CDR2 is FVKESK. In DNA form, the CDR3 reads TGTGCCAGCAGCCAAGATTCTCTAAGGTGGGGGAACACTGAAGCTTTCTTT. It codes for CASSQDSLRWGNTEAFF.

This clone was counted once. The J gene is TRBJ2-3, the V gene TRBV5-1; D call uncertain. The germline CDR1 and CDR2 sequences are SGHRS and YFSETQ. V was pared by 4 bases and J by 1 base, with 7 bases between. The CDR3 extends over 13 amino acids. CDR3 sequence (DNA): TGCGCCAGCAGCGTGGACGGCACAGATACGCAGTATTTT. Translating gives CASSVDGTDTQYF.

The genes are TRBV28 and TRBJ2-7, with D unclear. The germline V gene encodes CDR1 MDHEN and CDR2 SYDVKM. Trimming cost V 5 bases and J 2 bases, with 16 bases left between them. This CDR3 is built from 15 residues. The CDR3 DNA is TGTGCCAGCAGTCCCCCCCTCAACGGCGCCTACGAGCAGTACTTC. Translated, it gives CASSPPLNGAYEQYF.

The chain recombines TRBV25-1 with TRBJ2-2; tentative D call: TRBD2 (6 bases). Deletions cut 6 bases from V and 5 bases from J, with 13 bases between. CDR1 is MGHDK and CDR2 is SYGVNS in the germline V gene. CDR3 size: 14 residues. The CDR3 coding sequence is TGTGCCAGCAGCGGGAGAATCGGGACCGGGGAGCTGTTTTTT. It codes for CASSGRIGTGELFF.

The genes are TRBV10-3 and TRBJ2-2, with TRBD1 as a possible D gene (5 bases). Per the germline V gene, CDR1 is ENHRY and CDR2 is SYGVKD. The V gene lost 0 bases and the J gene lost 0 bases, with 11 bases spanning the gap. The CDR3 spans 17 residues. The CDR3 nucleotides are TGTGCCATCAGTGAGTCTGGGGCCGAAGCGAACACCGGGGAGCTGTTTTTT. Its translation is CAISESGAEANTGELFF.

The DNA of the CDR3 is TGTGCCAGCAGCTTGGGGACAGGAGACACAGATACGCAGTATTTT. The encoded protein is CASSLGTGDTDTQYF. This chain links TRBV5-5 with TRBJ2-3; 7 bases map to TRBD1. Germline assignment: CDR1 SGHKS and CDR2 YYEKEE (reference sequence). The CDR3 loop spans 15 amino acids. After removal of 0 bases from V and 2 bases from J, the junction contained 3 bases not matched to a gene.

This clone was seen a few times. J is TRBJ1-1 and V is TRBV6-5; a possible D gene is TRBD1 (6 bases). Trimming cost V 0 bases and J 10 bases, with 9 bases left between them. The CDR3 extends over 12 amino acids. The germline V gene encodes CDR1 MNHEY and CDR2 SVGAGI. CDR3 protein: CASSYSTGAAFF. CDR3 bases: TGTGCCAGCAGTTACTCGACGGGGGCAGCTTTCTTT.

The CDR3 nucleotides are TGCGCCAGCAGCTTTAGCGGGGACTACAATGAGCAGTTCTTC. This codes for CASSFSGDYNEQFF. The J gene is TRBJ2-1, the V gene TRBV5-1, with TRBD2 matching over 8 bases. The CDR3 has 14 residues. V shed 2 bases, J shed 3 bases, and the junction held 1 base outside the gene matches. Looked up from germline, CDR1 is SGHRS and CDR2 is YFSETQ. Looking up the rest from reference TRBV5-1 and TRBJ2-1 gives the full variable domain: KAGVTQTPRYLIKTRGQQVTLSCSPISGHRSVSWYQQTPGQGLQFLFEYFSETQRNKGNFPGRFSGRQFSNSRSEMNVSTLELGDSALYLCASSFSGDYNEQFFGPGTRLTVL.

This chain connects TRBV7-3 to TRBJ2-1, with D unclear. Trimming took off 3 bases at V and 5 bases at J, with 8 bases between the two ends. There are 13 residues in the CDR3. Germline-derived CDR1 and CDR2 are SGHTA and FQGTGA. The CDR3 region has the DNA TGTGCCAGCAGCTTTGGGTCCGACAATGAGCAGTTCTTC. Protein: CASSFGSDNEQFF.

The chain couples TRBV9 to TRBJ2-6, with unresolved D. Germline CDR1 and CDR2: SGDLS and YYNGEE. Trimming left V 1 base short and J 4 bases short, with 3 bases between. The CDR3 spans 13 residues. This chain's CDR3 is CASSVYGANVLTF. The CDR3 region has the DNA TGTGCCAGCAGCGTATACGGGGCCAACGTCCTGACTTTC.

V is TRBV29-1 and J is TRBJ1-2, with D perhaps matching TRBD1 (5 bases). The CDR3 covers 13 residues. V lost 6 bases to trimming and J lost 7 bases, with 18 bases between them. Germline CDR1 and CDR2: SQVTM and ANQGSEA. The CDR3 DNA reads TGCAGCGTCCCCAAGGTGGGGCTGGTTGGCTACACCTTC. Translated, it gives CSVPKVGLVGYTF.

Here the CDR3 DNA reads TGCAGCGTTGAAGGGACAGGGAAGGAGCAGTACTTC. Translated: CSVEGTGKEQYF. The rearrangement joins TRBV29-1 to TRBJ2-7, with 8 nucleotides matching TRBD1. V was clipped by 1 base and J by 7 bases; unmatched bases: 3. Germline assignment: CDR1 SQVTM and CDR2 ANQGSEA. This CDR3 has 12 amino acids.

The chain carries TRBV5-1 and TRBJ2-1; D possibly corresponds to TRBD1 (6 bases). Germline lookup yields CDR1 SGHRS and CDR2 YFSETQ. The CDR3 has 16 residues. The V end was cut by 4 bases, the J end by 14 bases, with 28 bases between. CDR3 nucleotides: TGCGCCAGCAGCCCGGGACGTGGGGGCCAGCAAGGGATAGAGTTCTTC. Translation: CASSPGRGGQQGIEFF.

V is TRBV30 and J is TRBJ2-6; 7 nucleotides align to TRBD1. J gave up 0 bases and V 2 bases, and 4 bases lay outside the gene matches. Germline CDR1 GTSNPN, CDR2 SVGIG (reference sequence). The CDR3 covers 16 residues. The CDR3 is CAWSWTGTSGANVLTF. The CDR3 DNA sequence: TGTGCCTGGAGTTGGACAGGCACCTCTGGGGCCAACGTCCTGACTTTC.

This clone was observed a single time. The V and J genes are TRBV25-1 and TRBJ2-5; D is unresolved. Germline CDR1 reads MGHDK; CDR2 reads SYGVNS. Trimming took off 1 base at V and 5 bases at J, with 11 bases between the two ends. The CDR3 spans 14 residues. This CDR3 reads CASSEWTRAETQYF. CDR3 in DNA: TGTGCCAGCAGTGAATGGACCCGGGCGGAGACCCAGTACTTC.

This clone turned up a few times. The chain uses TRBV4-2 and TRBJ2-7; D is perhaps TRBD1 or TRBD2 (6 bases each). Germline lookup yields CDR1 LGHNA and CDR2 YNFKEQ. With 0 bases removed from V and 2 bases from J, the gap between germline ends came to 11 bases. This CDR3 has 15 residues. The CDR3 DNA reads as TGTGCCAGCAGCCAAGAAGAGGGGGGACCCTACGAGCAGTACTTC. Translating gives CASSQEEGGPYEQYF.

The CDR3 nucleotides are TGTGCCAGCAGTGGGAGGACCGGGGAGCTGTTTTTT. It codes for CASSGRTGELFF. The chain couples TRBV5-5 to TRBJ2-2, with D possibly TRBD2 on 6 matching bases. Germline CDR1 reads SGHKS; CDR2 reads YYEKEE (reference sequence). CDR3 length: 12 residues. V shed 5 bases and J shed 5 bases, with 7 bases lying between them.

The V gene is TRBV25-1, the J gene TRBJ2-5, with a weak D call TRBD1 (6 bases). The tail of the sequence fits TRBJ2-7 better, so the J call may be wrong. The CDR3 is 16 amino acids. Germline lookup yields CDR1 MGHDK and CDR2 SYGVNS. This CDR3 reads CASSELGTSSSYEQYF. In nucleotides, the CDR3 is TGTGCCAGCAGTGAATTGGGGACATCGAGCTCCTACGAGCAGTACTTC.

This chain links TRBV5-1 with TRBJ2-2; D is uncertain. Trimming took 7 bases from V and 3 from J, leaving 13 bases between them. Germline-derived CDR1 and CDR2 are SGHRS and YFSETQ. The CDR3 length is 14 residues. The CDR3 DNA follows: TGCGCCAGCCGATGGAACTTAGACACCGGGGAGCTGTTTTTT. Amino acid sequence: CASRWNLDTGELFF. The whole variable domain, remainder taken from reference TRBV5-1 and TRBJ2-2, is KAGVTQTPRYLIKTRGQQVTLSCSPISGHRSVSWYQQTPGQGLQFLFEYFSETQRNKGNFPGRFSGRQFSNSRSEMNVSTLELGDSALYLCASRWNLDTGELFFGEGSRLTVL.

The count of this clone is one. The gene calls are TRBV7-6 and TRBJ1-2, with TRBD1 matching 11 bases. Germline values: CDR1 SGHVS, CDR2 FNYEAQ. Trimming took 0 bases from V and 4 from J; bases not matched to a gene: 1. The CDR3 is made up of 15 amino acids. The CDR3 DNA reads TGTGCCAGCAGCTTAGCAGGGACAGGGGGCTATGGCTACACCTTC. It is translated as CASSLAGTGGYGYTF. The variable domain in full, completed from reference TRBV7-6 and TRBJ1-2, reads GAGVSQSPRYKVTKRGQDVALRCDPISGHVSLYWYRQALGQGPEFLTYFNYEAQQDKSGLPNDRFSAERPEGSISTLTIQRTEQRDSAMYRCASSLAGTGGYGYTFGSGTRLTVV.

The V and J genes are TRBV4-3 and TRBJ2-2; D perhaps matches TRBD1 (6 bases). V shed 0 bases and J shed 0 bases, with 11 bases lying between them. Germline CDR1 and CDR2: LGHNA and YSLEER. This CDR3 spans 17 amino acids. CDR3 region: CASSQDSGHTNTGELFF. The DNA of the CDR3 is TGCGCCAGCAGCCAAGATTCGGGACACACGAACACCGGGGAGCTGTTTTTT.

This clone has only one observation. V and J are TRBV2 and TRBJ2-5; possibly TRBD1 for D (5 bases). V was clipped by 10 bases and J by 2 bases, with 20 bases between them. The V gene's germline CDR1 is SNHLY and CDR2 FYNNEI. CDR3 length: 15 amino acids. Here the CDR3 DNA reads TGTGCCACAGACCCCGCAGGCAGGGCTCAAGAGACCCAGTACTTC. Encoded protein: CATDPAGRAQETQYF.

This clone has a handful of counts. This chain uses TRBV6-1 with TRBJ2-6; no reliable D call. CDR3 length: 15 amino acids. The V end was cut by 0 bases, the J end by 0 bases, with 3 bases between. The germline CDR1 and CDR2 sequences are MNHNS and SASEGT. CDR3 sequence: CASSEADSGANVLTF. The CDR3, as DNA: TGTGCCAGCAGTGAAGCGGACTCTGGGGCCAACGTCCTGACTTTC.

V usage is TRBV19 and J usage is TRBJ2-1, with 9 bases aligning to TRBD1. The CDR3 is 14 amino acids. J lost 6 bases, V lost 3 bases, and 3 bases had no gene match. Germline CDR1 and CDR2: LNHDA and SQIVND (reference sequence). The CDR3 loop is CASSIGTGPNEQFF. Written as DNA, the CDR3 is TGTGCCAGTAGTATCGGGACAGGGCCCAATGAGCAGTTCTTC.